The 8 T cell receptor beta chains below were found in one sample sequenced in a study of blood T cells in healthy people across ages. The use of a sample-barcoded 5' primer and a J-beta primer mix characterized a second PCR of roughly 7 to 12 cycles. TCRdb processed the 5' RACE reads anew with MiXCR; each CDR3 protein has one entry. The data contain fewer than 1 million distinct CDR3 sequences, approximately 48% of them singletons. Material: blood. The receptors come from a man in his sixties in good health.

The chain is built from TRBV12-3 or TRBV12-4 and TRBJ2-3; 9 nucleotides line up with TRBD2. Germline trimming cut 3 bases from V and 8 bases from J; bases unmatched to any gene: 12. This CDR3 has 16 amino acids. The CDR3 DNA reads TGTGCCAGCAGTTTGGGACTAGCCTCGGGTTATGGTACGCAGTATTTT. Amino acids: CASSLGLASGYGTQYF.

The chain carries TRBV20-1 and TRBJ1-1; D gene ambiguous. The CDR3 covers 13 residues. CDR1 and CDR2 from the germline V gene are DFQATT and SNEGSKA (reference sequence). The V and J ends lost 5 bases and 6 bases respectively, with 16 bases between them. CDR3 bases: TGCAGTGCTCCGCGAACCCTACCCTCTGAAGCTTTCTTT. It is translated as CSAPRTLPSEAFF.

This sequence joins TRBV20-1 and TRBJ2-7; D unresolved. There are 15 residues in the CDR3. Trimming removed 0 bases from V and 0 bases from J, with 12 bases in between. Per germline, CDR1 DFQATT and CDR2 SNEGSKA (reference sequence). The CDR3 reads CSARDLRQSSYEQYF. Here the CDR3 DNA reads TGCAGTGCTAGAGATTTACGGCAAAGCTCCTACGAGCAGTACTTC.

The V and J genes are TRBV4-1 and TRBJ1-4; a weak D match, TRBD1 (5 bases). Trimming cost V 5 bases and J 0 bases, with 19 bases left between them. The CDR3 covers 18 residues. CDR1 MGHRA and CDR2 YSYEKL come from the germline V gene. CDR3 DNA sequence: TGCGCCAGCAGCTTCGGGACGGTTATCAGAGCAACTAATGAAAAACTGTTTTTT. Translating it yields CASSFGTVIRATNEKLFF.

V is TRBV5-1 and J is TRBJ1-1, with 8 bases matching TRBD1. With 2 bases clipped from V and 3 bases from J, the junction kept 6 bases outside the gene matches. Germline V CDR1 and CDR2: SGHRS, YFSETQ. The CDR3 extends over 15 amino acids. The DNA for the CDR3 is TGCGCCAGCAGCTTAGGACAGGGCTTGTACACTGAAGCTTTCTTT. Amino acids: CASSLGQGLYTEAFF.

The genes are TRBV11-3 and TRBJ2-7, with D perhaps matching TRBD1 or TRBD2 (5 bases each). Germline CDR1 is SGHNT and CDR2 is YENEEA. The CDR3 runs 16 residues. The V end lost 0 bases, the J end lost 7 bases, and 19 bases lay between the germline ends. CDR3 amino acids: CASSLDGAVGAREQYF. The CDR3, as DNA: TGTGCCAGCAGCTTAGATGGGGCCGTCGGGGCGAGAGAGCAGTACTTC. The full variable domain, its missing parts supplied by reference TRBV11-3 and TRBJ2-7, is EAGVVQSPRYKIIEKKQPVAFWCNPISGHNTLYWYLQNLGQGPELLIRYENEEAVDDSQLPKDRFSAERLKGVDSTLKIQPAELGDSAVYLCASSLDGAVGAREQYFGPGTRLTVT.

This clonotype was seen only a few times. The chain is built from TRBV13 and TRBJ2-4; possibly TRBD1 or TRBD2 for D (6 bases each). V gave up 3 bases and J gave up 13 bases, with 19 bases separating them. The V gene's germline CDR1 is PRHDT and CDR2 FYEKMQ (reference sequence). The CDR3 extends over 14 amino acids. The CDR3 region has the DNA TGTGCCAGCAGCTTCGTTGGGGGGCGCGGTGAGCAGTACTTC. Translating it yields CASSFVGGRGEQYF.

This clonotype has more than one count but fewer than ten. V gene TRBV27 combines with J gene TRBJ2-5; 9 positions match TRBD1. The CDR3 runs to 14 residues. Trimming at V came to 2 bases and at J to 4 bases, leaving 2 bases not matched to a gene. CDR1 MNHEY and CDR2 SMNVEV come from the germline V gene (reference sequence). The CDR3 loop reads CASSLPGQGETQYF. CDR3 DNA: TGTGCCAGCAGTTTACCGGGACAGGGAGAGACCCAGTACTTC.